Presented here are 26 T cell receptor beta chains from one specimen sequenced in a study of CD8 T cells in ankylosing spondylitis. TCRdb called the 5' RACE reads again in MiXCR, with one record for every CDR3 protein. The data hold approximately 150,000 distinct CDR3 sequences, with 9.8% observed a single time. What was sequenced was blood, either unsorted or a sorted T cell fraction (not recorded which). These receptors originate from a female donor with ankylosing spondylitis or in good health (not recorded which).

CDR3 nucleotides: TGTGCCAGCAGCCCCCTCAACACAGATACGCAGTATTTT. Protein: CASSPLNTDTQYF. The genes are TRBV11-2 and TRBJ2-3; D is ambiguous. The germline gives CDR1 SGHAT, CDR2 FQNNGV. The CDR3 runs 13 residues. Trimming shortened V by 5 bases and J by 2 bases, and 8 bases separated the two germline ends.

The chain employs TRBV27 and TRBJ1-5; no clear D gene. This CDR3 region has 13 residues. With 2 bases removed from V and 5 bases from J, the gap between germline ends came to 7 bases. Germline V gene data show CDR1 as MNHEY and CDR2 as SMNVEV (reference sequence). The CDR3 DNA sequence: TGTGCCAGCAGTTTAAACCTTTATCAGCCCCAGCATTTT. Translating it yields CASSLNLYQPQHF.

This clonotype occurred a few times. This chain joins TRBV9 and TRBJ1-2; the match to TRBD1 covers 8 bases. This CDR3 has 16 amino acids. Germline loops: CDR1 SGDLS, CDR2 YYNGEE. Trimming cost V 4 bases and J 5 bases; bases outside gene matches: 13. Here the CDR3 DNA reads TGTGCCAGCAGCCCAACCTCGGACAGGGCGAGGTATGGCTACACCTTC. Its translation: CASSPTSDRARYGYTF.

This clonotype has just a few counts. The rearrangement joins TRBV20-1 to TRBJ2-3; 8 bases are shared with TRBD2. CDR3 length equals 15 residues. Germline V CDR1 and CDR2: DFQATT, SNEGSKA (reference sequence). The junction had 9 bases not matched to a gene; V was cut back by 3 bases and J by 4 bases. The CDR3 is CSARAGGFVADTQYF. The CDR3 region has the DNA TGCAGTGCTAGGGCGGGAGGATTTGTGGCAGATACGCAGTATTTT.

The chain recombines TRBV20-1 with TRBJ2-7, with no clear D. Trimming took off 5 bases at V and 2 bases at J, with 19 bases between the two ends. The V gene's germline CDR1 is DFQATT and CDR2 SNEGSKA (reference sequence). The CDR3 spans 15 residues. The DNA for the CDR3 is TGCAGTGCTTCTTCAAACCAGCCTTTCCCCTACGAGCAGTACTTC. Translated: CSASSNQPFPYEQYF.

This clonotype was observed a few times. The chain employs TRBV5-1 and TRBJ2-1; D is perhaps TRBD1 or TRBD2 (5 bases each). Trimming stripped 0 bases from V and 6 bases from J, with 13 bases between. Germline V gene data show CDR1 as SGHRS and CDR2 as YFSETQ. CDR3 length: 15 amino acids. The chain's CDR3 is CASSLGDGLTNEQFF. As DNA, the CDR3 is TGCGCCAGCAGCTTGGGGGACGGACTCACCAATGAGCAGTTCTTC.

The chain links TRBV27 to TRBJ1-2; 8 positions match TRBD1. The length of the CDR3 is 13 residues. V was pared by 4 bases and J by 5 bases, with 3 bases of the junction left unmatched. Germline V gives CDR1 MNHEY, CDR2 SMNVEV (reference sequence). The CDR3 here is CASSSTGVYGYTF. The CDR3 DNA is TGTGCCAGCAGTTCGACAGGGGTGTATGGCTACACCTTC.

This clonotype was detected a few times. This sequence joins TRBV5-6 and TRBJ1-2; D is perhaps TRBD1 (5 bases). Per the germline V gene, CDR1 is SGHDT and CDR2 is YYEEEE. Deletions cut 4 bases from V and 6 bases from J, with 19 bases between. This CDR3 spans 15 amino acids. CDR3 DNA: TGTGCCAGCAGCCCCTACGGGGCGGCGGCTAATGGCTACACCTTC. Protein sequence: CASSPYGAAANGYTF.

This clonotype was observed at least ten times. The rearrangement links TRBV24-1 to TRBJ2-1; D gene ambiguous. V dropped 4 bases and J dropped 7 bases, with 10 bases sitting between them. This CDR3 is built from 13 residues. Germline lookup yields CDR1 KGHDR and CDR2 SFDVKD. CDR3 residues: CATSEDGSNEQFF. For the CDR3, the DNA is TGTGCCACCAGTGAGGACGGGTCAAATGAGCAGTTCTTC.

The table lists this clonotype with a few counts. The gene calls are TRBV30 and TRBJ2-7; 9 positions agree with TRBD2. Germline lookup yields CDR1 GTSNPN and CDR2 SVGIG (reference sequence). Trimming removed 8 bases from V and 2 bases from J; junction bases left unmatched: 16. The CDR3 has 16 amino acids. The CDR3 here is CALLIPLAGRAYEQYF. The CDR3 nucleotides are TGTGCCCTGTTAATTCCCCTAGCGGGACGCGCCTACGAGCAGTACTTC.

The sample holds many counts of this clonotype. This chain's CDR3 is CASSLSAGWTEAFF. CDR3 sequence (DNA): TGTGCCAGCAGCCTTTCAGCAGGGTGGACTGAAGCTTTCTTT. This chain links TRBV7-9 with TRBJ1-1; TRBD1 might be the D (5 bases). The CDR3 is 14 amino acids. Germline V gene sequence: CDR1 SEHNR, CDR2 FQNEAQ (reference sequence). Trimming removed 5 bases from V and 5 bases from J, with 15 bases in between.

This clonotype was counted ten times or more. The chain has TRBV7-9 and TRBJ2-7, with a tentative D call TRBD2 (6 bases). V shed 1 base and J shed 5 bases, with 15 bases lying between them. Germline V lookup: CDR1 SEHNR, CDR2 FQNEAQ (reference sequence). This CDR3 spans 15 amino acids. The CDR3 loop is CASSLVGDLLNEQYF. CDR3 coding DNA: TGTGCCAGCAGCTTAGTGGGGGACTTGCTTAACGAGCAGTACTTC.

In its sample, this clonotype was seen a few times. The V and J genes are TRBV7-9 and TRBJ2-7; 9 nucleotides agree with TRBD1. Germline CDR1 SEHNR, CDR2 FQNEAQ (reference sequence). V gave up 5 bases and J gave up 6 bases; unmatched junction bases: 14. The CDR3 is 16 residues long. CDR3 in DNA: TGTGCCAGCAGCCCGGGACAGGGAAGAGCTTTGGGCGAGCAGTACTTC. It specifies CASSPGQGRALGEQYF.

The chain carries TRBV30 and TRBJ1-1; D may be TRBD1 (6 bases). Germline lookup yields CDR1 GTSNPN and CDR2 SVGIG (reference sequence). This CDR3 contains 12 residues. CDR3 nucleotide sequence: TGTGCGGGAGGGGGGGAGCCCACTGAAGCTTTCTTT. This translates into CAGGGEPTEAFF.

This clonotype was counted a few times. V is TRBV20-1 and J is TRBJ2-5, with a tentative D call TRBD2 (5 bases). The CDR3 totals 14 residues. Germline CDR1 reads DFQATT; CDR2 reads SNEGSKA (reference sequence). The germline V and J ends were trimmed by 0 bases and 7 bases, with 15 bases remaining between them. The CDR3 DNA is TGCAGTGCTAGAGATCTGTGGGTGGAGGCGACCCAGTACTTC. It codes for CSARDLWVEATQYF.

This clonotype was observed at least ten times. This CDR3 is CASSFHLTSGRARRRYNEQFF. The CDR3 bases are TGTGCCAGCAGCTTCCACTTGACTAGCGGGAGGGCCCGACGTCGCTACAATGAGCAGTTCTTC. The chain carries TRBV11-3 and TRBJ2-1; TRBD2 aligns across 14 bases. CDR3 length equals 21 residues. Trimming cost V 3 bases and J 3 bases; bases outside gene matches: 16. CDR1 is SGHNT and CDR2 is YENEEA in the germline V gene.

This chain links TRBV2 with TRBJ1-5; maybe TRBD1 (5 bases). The germline V gene has CDR1 SNHLY and CDR2 FYNNEI. There are 14 residues in the CDR3. V was pared by 6 bases and J by 4 bases, with 13 bases between. The CDR3 nucleotides are TGTGCCAGCAGATTGACAGCCCGAAATCAGCCCCAGCATTTT. It translates to CASRLTARNQPQHF.

This clonotype was detected only once. The chain is built from TRBV3-1 and TRBJ2-7; the match to TRBD2 covers 9 bases. CDR1 and CDR2 from the germline V gene are LGHDT and YNNKEL (reference sequence). The J segment lost 3 bases and the V segment lost 5 bases, leaving 8 bases of the junction unmatched. The CDR3 spans 15 residues. The CDR3 is CASSVTSGGSYEQYF. CDR3 DNA: TGTGCCAGCAGCGTGACTAGCGGAGGAAGCTACGAGCAGTACTTC.

This clonotype has a count of ten or more. The genes are TRBV4-2 and TRBJ2-2; D is uncertain. Trimming removed 4 bases at V and 4 bases at J, with 7 bases between. CDR1 and CDR2 from the germline V gene are LGHNA and YNFKEQ. The CDR3 has 13 residues. Written as DNA, the CDR3 is TGTGCCAGCAGCCTTACGACCACCGGGGAGCTGTTTTTT. Translating gives CASSLTTTGELFF.

This clonotype was seen more than once but under ten times. The rearrangement uses TRBV30 and TRBJ1-1; D not resolved. Trimming shortened V by 2 bases and J by 5 bases, and 3 bases separated the two germline ends. Germline assignment: CDR1 GTSNPN and CDR2 SVGIG (reference sequence). CDR3 length: 10 amino acids. The CDR3, as DNA: TGTGCCTGGAGTTCGACTGAAGCTTTCTTT. Protein sequence: CAWSSTEAFF.

This clonotype has only a few counts. V gene TRBV27 combines with J gene TRBJ2-7; 10 bases are a match to TRBD1. Germline V CDR1 and CDR2: MNHEY, SMNVEV (reference sequence). This CDR3 is 14 amino acids long. J lost 6 bases, V lost 10 bases, and 12 bases had no gene match. The CDR3 bases are TGTGCCACCGCCTCCGGGACAGGGGTCAGCGAGCAGTACTTC. As protein: CATASGTGVSEQYF.

The genes are TRBV5-6 and TRBJ2-1; D not resolved. The length of the CDR3 is 12 residues. Trimming left V 1 base short and J 8 bases short, with 7 bases between. CDR1 is SGHDT and CDR2 is YYEEEE in the germline V gene. The CDR3 sequence: CASSLLFYEQFF. The CDR3 DNA reads as TGTGCCAGCAGCTTGCTCTTCTATGAGCAGTTCTTC.

This clonotype was seen many times. V usage is TRBV29-1 and J usage is TRBJ1-1, with D possibly matching TRBD1 (5 bases). V was shortened by 1 base and J by 4 bases, with 10 bases between the two germline ends. Germline loops: CDR1 SQVTM, CDR2 ANQGSEA. This CDR3 is 13 amino acids long. The DNA for the CDR3 is TGCAGCGTTGAAGGGGGGGGGGTCACTGAAGCTTTCTTT. Translated, it gives CSVEGGGVTEAFF.

CDR3 nucleotides: TGTGCCAGCAGCTCAGATAGGGGTTCGGCGAACACTGAAGCTTTCTTT. This encodes CASSSDRGSANTEAFF. This chain links TRBV7-6 with TRBJ1-1, with D maybe TRBD1 (5 bases). Germline V gene data show CDR1 as SGHVS and CDR2 as FNYEAQ. Trimming took off 4 bases at V and 1 base at J, with 16 bases between the two ends. CDR3 length: 16 amino acids.

This clonotype was counted ten times or more. The gene calls are TRBV7-9 and TRBJ2-5; D unresolved. This CDR3 spans 14 amino acids. Germline CDR1 and CDR2: SEHNR and FQNEAQ (reference sequence). Trimming pared 1 base from V and 1 base from J, leaving 7 bases between. The CDR3 sequence: CASSLGGAQETQYF. Here the CDR3 DNA reads TGTGCCAGCAGCTTAGGCGGCGCCCAAGAGACCCAGTACTTC.

The chain links TRBV20-1 to TRBJ2-7, with TRBD2 matching over 12 bases. J was trimmed by 6 bases and V by 0 bases; bases with no gene match: 6. The CDR3 is 15 residues long. Germline V gene sequence: CDR1 DFQATT, CDR2 SNEGSKA (reference sequence). This CDR3 reads CSARDLGLAGREQYF. The CDR3 DNA reads as TGCAGTGCTAGAGATCTGGGACTAGCGGGTCGCGAGCAGTACTTC.